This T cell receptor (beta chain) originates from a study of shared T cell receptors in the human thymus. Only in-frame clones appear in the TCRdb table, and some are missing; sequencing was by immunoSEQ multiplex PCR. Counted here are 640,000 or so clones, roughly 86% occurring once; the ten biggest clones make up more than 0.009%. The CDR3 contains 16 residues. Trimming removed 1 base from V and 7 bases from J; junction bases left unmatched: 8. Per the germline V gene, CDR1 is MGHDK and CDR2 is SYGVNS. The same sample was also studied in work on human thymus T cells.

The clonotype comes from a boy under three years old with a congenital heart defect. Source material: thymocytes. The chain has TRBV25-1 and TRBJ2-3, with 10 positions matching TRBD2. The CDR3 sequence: CASSECKREGLHTQYF. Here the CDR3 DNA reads TGTGCCAGCAGTGAATGCAAGCGGGAGGGCCTGCATACGCAGTATTTT.